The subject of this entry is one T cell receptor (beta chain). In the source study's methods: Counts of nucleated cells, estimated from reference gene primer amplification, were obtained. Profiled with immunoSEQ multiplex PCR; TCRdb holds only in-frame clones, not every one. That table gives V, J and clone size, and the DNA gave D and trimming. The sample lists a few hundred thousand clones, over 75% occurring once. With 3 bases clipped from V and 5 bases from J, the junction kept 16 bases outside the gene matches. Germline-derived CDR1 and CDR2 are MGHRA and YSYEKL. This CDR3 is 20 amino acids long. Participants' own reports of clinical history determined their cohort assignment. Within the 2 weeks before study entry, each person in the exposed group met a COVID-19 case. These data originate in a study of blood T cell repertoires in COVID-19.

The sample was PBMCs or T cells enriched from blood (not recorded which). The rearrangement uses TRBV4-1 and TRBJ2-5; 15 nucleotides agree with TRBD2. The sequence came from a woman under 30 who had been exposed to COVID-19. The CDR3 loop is CASSQPKGLAGGRGAETQYF. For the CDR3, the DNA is TGCGCCAGCAGCCAGCCCAAGGGACTAGCGGGAGGTCGAGGGGCCGAGACCCAGTACTTC.